Below are 32 T cell receptor beta chains sequenced from a single sample in a study of blood T cell repertoires in COVID-19. TCRdb keeps only in-frame clones here, not all; method: immunoSEQ multiplex PCR. This sample carries around 300,000 clones, around 90% of them seen once, and the ten largest clones take less than 6.5%. Material: PBMCs or T cells enriched from blood (not recorded which). These receptors came from a man aged 25 to 40 who had recovered from COVID-19.

The chain employs TRBV5-1 and TRBJ1-1; 7 nucleotides align to TRBD1. Germline CDR1 SGHRS, CDR2 YFSETQ. The CDR3 has 17 residues. The V gene end was trimmed by 0 bases and the J gene end by 4 bases; junction bases not matched to a gene: 12. CDR3 region: CASSLVGRQGVGTEAFF. The CDR3, as DNA: TGCGCCAGCAGCTTGGTGGGGCGACAGGGTGTCGGCACTGAAGCTTTCTTT.

CDR3 loop: CASAQGTTGYTF. The CDR3 DNA follows: TGTGCCAGCGCGCAGGGAACTACGGGCTACACCTTC. This chain joins TRBV6-5 and TRBJ1-2; weak D call: TRBD1 (5 bases). The germline V gene encodes CDR1 MNHEY and CDR2 SVGAGI. Trimming stripped 8 bases from V and 8 bases from J, with 15 bases between. The CDR3 length is 12 residues.

The chain employs TRBV7-9 and TRBJ1-1; 8 bases line up with TRBD1. This CDR3 contains 12 residues. The germline CDR1 and CDR2 sequences are SEHNR and FQNEAQ (reference sequence). V gave up 5 bases and J gave up 12 bases; unmatched junction bases: 8. The CDR3 region is CASSLGDRGTFF. The CDR3 nucleotides read TGTGCCAGCAGCCTAGGTGACAGGGGAACTTTCTTT.

This chain links TRBV29-1 with TRBJ1-4; 7 positions match TRBD1. From germline, CDR1 is SQVTM and CDR2 ANQGSEA. Losses at the gene ends were 7 bases for V and 8 bases for J; bases not matched to a gene: 7. There are 12 residues in the CDR3. The CDR3 spells CSATGTEEKLFF. The CDR3 DNA follows: TGCAGCGCTACCGGGACAGAAGAAAAACTGTTTTTT.

The J gene is TRBJ1-2, the V gene TRBV11-2; 9 bases line up with TRBD1. CDR3 size: 15 residues. Germline loops: CDR1 SGHAT, CDR2 FQNNGV. Unmatched junction bases numbered 8, after V lost 6 bases and J lost 3 bases. In DNA form, the CDR3 reads TGTGCCAGCAGATTAAGAAGGACAGGGGACTATGGCTACACCTTC. Encoded protein: CASRLRRTGDYGYTF.

V and J are TRBV30 and TRBJ2-1, with TRBD2 identical over 8 bases. This CDR3 contains 15 residues. Germline V gene data show CDR1 as GTSNPN and CDR2 as SVGIG (reference sequence). The J segment lost 7 bases and the V segment lost 2 bases, leaving 10 bases of the junction unmatched. This CDR3 reads CAWSRRAGGWNEQFF. As DNA, the CDR3 is TGTGCCTGGAGTCGAAGGGCGGGGGGTTGGAATGAGCAGTTCTTC.

The V gene is TRBV7-9, the J gene TRBJ2-2, with 9 bases lining up with TRBD1. Germline V gene data show CDR1 as SEHNR and CDR2 as FQNEAQ (reference sequence). This CDR3 spans 15 amino acids. The J segment lost 4 bases and the V segment lost 5 bases, leaving 5 bases of the junction unmatched. The CDR3 DNA follows: TGTGCCAGCAGCCACGGGACAGGGCTCACCGGGGAGCTGTTTTTT. Protein sequence: CASSHGTGLTGELFF.

The chain couples TRBV28 to TRBJ2-5, with 11 bases fitting TRBD2. Germline V gene lookup returns CDR1 MDHEN and CDR2 SYDVKM. CDR3 size: 14 residues. Trimming cost V 5 bases and J 4 bases; bases outside gene matches: 3. In DNA, the CDR3 is TGTGCCAGCAGTGTAGCGGGGGGGAGAGAGACCCAGTACTTC. This gives the protein CASSVAGGRETQYF.

CDR3 sequence: CASSVEDRLGRGTF. CDR3 in DNA: TGTGCCAGCAGCGTAGAGGACAGGCTCGGAAGGGGGACCTTC. The genes are TRBV9 and TRBJ1-2; 7 bases agree with TRBD1. V was clipped by 0 bases and J by 14 bases; unmatched bases: 13. Germline values: CDR1 SGDLS, CDR2 YYNGEE. The CDR3 has 14 amino acids.

V and J are TRBV5-1 and TRBJ1-3, with D possibly being TRBD1 (6 bases). The CDR3 covers 16 residues. Trimming cost V 4 bases and J 0 bases, with 14 bases left between them. Germline CDR1 is SGHRS and CDR2 is YFSETQ. The CDR3 region is CASSAQTGGSGNTIYF. CDR3 coding DNA: TGCGCCAGCAGCGCACAGACAGGCGGCTCTGGAAACACCATATATTTT.

The genes are TRBV28 and TRBJ2-1, with D tentatively TRBD2 (6 bases). Per germline, CDR1 MDHEN and CDR2 SYDVKM. The CDR3 is 14 amino acids. Trimming took off 5 bases at V and 5 bases at J, with 13 bases between the two ends. The CDR3 DNA follows: TGTGCCAGCAGTCCGACTAGGACGCACAATGAGCAGTTCTTC. It codes for CASSPTRTHNEQFF.

CDR3 in DNA: TGTGCCAGCAGCAAGGGACAGGAAGGCTACGAGCAGTACTTC. This gives the protein CASSKGQEGYEQYF. This rearrangement joins TRBV28 to TRBJ2-7; 8 bases line up with TRBD1. CDR1 is MDHEN and CDR2 is SYDVKM in the germline V gene. This CDR3 has 14 amino acids. V lost 6 bases and J lost 3; bases outside the gene matches: 7.

The rearrangement links TRBV6-2 or TRBV6-3 to TRBJ1-5; 10 bases are shared with TRBD1. Germline CDR1 MNHEY, CDR2 SVGEGT. The CDR3 sequence is 16 residues long. Losses at the gene ends were 2 bases for V and 3 bases for J; bases not matched to a gene: 4. Here the CDR3 reads CASSYPGQGTNQPQHF. The CDR3 DNA reads as TGTGCCAGCAGTTACCCGGGACAGGGGACCAATCAGCCCCAGCATTTT.

V usage is TRBV19 and J usage is TRBJ2-6; D possibly corresponds to TRBD1 (5 bases). Between the trimmed V and J ends, which lost 6 bases and 0 bases, there was a span of 9 bases. This CDR3 has 15 residues. CDR1 is LNHDA, CDR2 SQIVND, per germline (reference sequence). CDR3 amino acids: CASRTDSSGANVLTF. CDR3 bases: TGTGCCAGTAGGACCGACAGCTCTGGGGCCAACGTCCTGACTTTC.

The rearrangement uses TRBV28 and TRBJ2-7; weak D call: TRBD1 (6 bases). Trimming left V 4 bases short and J 3 bases short, with 16 bases between. Per germline, CDR1 MDHEN and CDR2 SYDVKM. The CDR3 length is 15 residues. The CDR3 nucleotides are TGTGCCAGCAGTTCCTCCGGGACAAGGGGCTACGAGCAGTACTTC. Its protein product is CASSSSGTRGYEQYF.

This chain uses TRBV4-1 with TRBJ2-7; 9 positions match TRBD1. Unmatched junction bases numbered 5, after V lost 4 bases and J lost 4 bases. From germline, CDR1 is MGHRA and CDR2 YSYEKL. CDR3 length: 14 residues. The DNA for the CDR3 is TGCGCCAGCAGCCCCCGGGACAGGGCTTACGAGCAGTACTTC. This gives the protein CASSPRDRAYEQYF.

CDR3 DNA: TGTGCCATCAGTGACGTGGACAGGGGGGGTCCGAACATTCAGTACTTC. The encoded protein is CAISDVDRGGPNIQYF. This rearrangement joins TRBV10-3 to TRBJ2-4; TRBD1 aligns across 10 bases. The germline V gene has CDR1 ENHRY and CDR2 SYGVKD. The V segment lost 3 bases and the J segment 7 bases; nucleotides outside the gene matches: 9. The CDR3 length is 16 residues.

To note about this clone: Other DNA sequences in the same sample also yield this CDR3. This rearrangement joins TRBV5-1 to TRBJ1-4; 7 nucleotides line up with TRBD1. After removal of 3 bases from V and 6 bases from J, the junction contained 5 bases not matched to a gene. The CDR3 consists of 14 residues. CDR1 is SGHRS and CDR2 is YFSETQ in the germline V gene. CDR3 DNA: TGCGCCAGCAGCTCTAGGGGGCTGGATGAAAAACTGTTTTTT. As protein: CASSSRGLDEKLFF.

The chain employs TRBV5-4 and TRBJ2-7; 9 bases align to TRBD1. Losses at the gene ends were 2 bases for V and 4 bases for J; bases not matched to a gene: 7. This CDR3 spans 15 amino acids. Germline V CDR1 and CDR2: SGHNT, YYREEE (reference sequence). CDR3 in DNA: TGTGCCAGCAGCTTCTTGGGGACAGGGATGTACGAGCAGTACTTC. Translated: CASSFLGTGMYEQYF.

The rearrangement joins TRBV4-1 to TRBJ2-5, with 12 nucleotides matching TRBD2. Germline loops: CDR1 MGHRA, CDR2 YSYEKL. The CDR3 sequence is 20 residues long. The ends lost 4 bases at V and 1 base at J; junction bases unmatched: 16. Written as DNA, the CDR3 is TGCGCCAGCAGCCGATCCCTCCTAGCGGGGGGGCCTTCTGGCCAAGAGACCCAGTACTTC. Its protein product is CASSRSLLAGGPSGQETQYF.

This chain joins TRBV19 and TRBJ1-5; D is possibly TRBD1 (5 bases). Trimming cost V 8 bases and J 9 bases, with 32 bases left between them. The V gene's germline CDR1 is LNHDA and CDR2 SQIVND (reference sequence). CDR3 length: 18 residues. The CDR3 here is CASPHGGGATSNQRPQHF. In DNA, the CDR3 is TGTGCCAGTCCCCATGGGGGAGGGGCCACCTCTAATCAGCGGCCCCAGCATTTT.

This chain joins TRBV6-5 and TRBJ2-7, with 7 bases fitting TRBD1. CDR3 length: 15 amino acids. The germline CDR1 and CDR2 sequences are MNHEY and SVGAGI. V shed 6 bases, J shed 6 bases, and the junction held 14 bases outside the gene matches. In DNA form, the CDR3 reads TGTGCCAGCAGGACCCGACAGGGTGGTAGTTCCGAGCAGTACTTC. Encoded protein: CASRTRQGGSSEQYF.

CDR3 bases: TGTGCCTCGACCCAACAGGGTAGATCGGATACGCAGTATTTT. Protein: CASTQQGRSDTQYF. The chain is built from TRBV6-5 and TRBJ2-3, with a weak D call TRBD1 (6 bases). The CDR3 contains 14 residues. The V gene lost 11 bases and the J gene lost 6 bases, with 21 bases spanning the gap. The V gene's germline CDR1 is MNHEY and CDR2 SVGAGI.

This chain uses TRBV15 with TRBJ2-3; TRBD1 agrees at 7 bases. CDR3 length: 17 residues. The junction had 13 bases not matched to a gene; V was cut back by 5 bases and J by 2 bases. CDR1 is LNHNV and CDR2 is YYDKDF in the germline V gene (reference sequence). CDR3 DNA sequence: TGTGCCACCAGCCGGTATGGGACAGAGGTAAACACAGATACGCAGTATTTT. Encoded protein: CATSRYGTEVNTDTQYF.

This chain links TRBV5-6 with TRBJ1-2; 7 nucleotides agree with TRBD1. The CDR3 sequence is 14 residues long. V was clipped by 4 bases and J by 5 bases; unmatched bases: 8. CDR1 is SGHDT and CDR2 is YYEEEE in the germline V gene. The CDR3 sequence: CASSARDSYYGYTF. The CDR3 nucleotides are TGTGCCAGCAGCGCTCGGGACAGTTATTATGGCTACACCTTC.

This rearrangement joins TRBV27 to TRBJ2-3; unclear D gene. CDR3 length: 13 amino acids. The V and J ends lost 6 bases and 0 bases respectively, with 7 bases between them. Per germline, CDR1 MNHEY and CDR2 SMNVEV (reference sequence). For the CDR3, the DNA is TGTGCCAGCAGATCTCTTAGCACAGATACGCAGTATTTT. Translating it yields CASRSLSTDTQYF.

The chain links TRBV11-3 to TRBJ2-2, with D possibly matching TRBD2 (5 bases). From germline, CDR1 is SGHNT and CDR2 YENEEA. The CDR3 is 16 amino acids. V was trimmed by 5 bases and J by 4 bases, leaving 17 bases between them. The CDR3 region is CASSPPGKSSTGELFF. CDR3 sequence (DNA): TGTGCCAGCAGCCCACCGGGAAAGTCGAGCACCGGGGAGCTGTTTTTT.

This chain links TRBV2 with TRBJ2-3; the match to TRBD2 covers 11 bases. Looked up from germline, CDR1 is SNHLY and CDR2 is FYNNEI. Losses at the gene ends were 8 bases for V and 5 bases for J; bases not matched to a gene: 6. This CDR3 spans 14 amino acids. The CDR3 nucleotides read TGTGCCAGCTTAGCGGGGGGGCTTGGAGATACGCAGTATTTT. This sequence encodes CASLAGGLGDTQYF.

The V and J genes are TRBV28 and TRBJ2-5; 7 bases are a match to TRBD1. There are 13 residues in the CDR3. J was trimmed by 2 bases and V by 6 bases; bases with no gene match: 3. Germline lookup yields CDR1 MDHEN and CDR2 SYDVKM. CDR3 amino acids: CASRGQPQETQYF. CDR3 sequence (DNA): TGTGCCAGCAGGGGACAGCCTCAAGAGACCCAGTACTTC. The whole variable domain, remainder taken from reference TRBV28 and TRBJ2-5, is DVKVTQSSRYLVKRTGEKVFLECVQDMDHENMFWYRQDPGLGLRLIYFSYDVKMKEKGDIPEGYSVSREKKERFSLILESASTNQTSMYLCASRGQPQETQYFGPGTRLLVL.

This clone came up once. CDR3 residues: CASSVDPGTRNYGYTF. CDR3 bases: TGTGCCAGCAGCGTAGACCCCGGGACTCGGAACTATGGCTACACCTTC. This chain links TRBV9 with TRBJ1-2; possibly TRBD1 for D (5 bases). Trimming pared 0 bases from V and 2 bases from J, leaving 14 bases between. The V gene's germline CDR1 is SGDLS and CDR2 YYNGEE. The CDR3 totals 16 residues.

The rearrangement uses TRBV5-1 and TRBJ2-1, with 9 bases that match TRBD2. The ends lost 0 bases at V and 5 bases at J; junction bases unmatched: 9. Per germline, CDR1 SGHRS and CDR2 YFSETQ. CDR3 length: 17 residues. The chain's CDR3 is CASSLGASIAGDNEQFF. CDR3 coding DNA: TGCGCCAGCAGCTTGGGGGCTTCGATAGCGGGGGACAATGAGCAGTTCTTC.

This clone turned up a few times. Additional DNA sequences in this sample encode the identical CDR3. The chain couples TRBV4-2 to TRBJ2-7; tentatively, D is TRBD1 (5 bases). CDR3 size: 14 residues. Germline V lookup: CDR1 LGHNA, CDR2 YNFKEQ. The V end lost 1 base, the J end lost 3 bases, and 10 bases lay between the germline ends. The CDR3, as DNA: TGTGCCAGCAGCCAAGGACAAGGGGACTACGAGCAGTACTTC. It yields the protein CASSQGQGDYEQYF.